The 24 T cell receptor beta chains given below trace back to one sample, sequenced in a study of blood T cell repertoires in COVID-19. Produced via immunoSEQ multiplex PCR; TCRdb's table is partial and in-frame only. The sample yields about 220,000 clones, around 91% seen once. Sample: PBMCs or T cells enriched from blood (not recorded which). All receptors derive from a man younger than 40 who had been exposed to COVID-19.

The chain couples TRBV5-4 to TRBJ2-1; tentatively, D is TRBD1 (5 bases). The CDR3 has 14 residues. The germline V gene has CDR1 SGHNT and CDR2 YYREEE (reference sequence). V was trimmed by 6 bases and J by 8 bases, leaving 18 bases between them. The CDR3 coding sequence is TGTGCCAGCACCCCGAGAAGGGGCACAGATGAGCAGTTCTTC. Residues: CASTPRRGTDEQFF.

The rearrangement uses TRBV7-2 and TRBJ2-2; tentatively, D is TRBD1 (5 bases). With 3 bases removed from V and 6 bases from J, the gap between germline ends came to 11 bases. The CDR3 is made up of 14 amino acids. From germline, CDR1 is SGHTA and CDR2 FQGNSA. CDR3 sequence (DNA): TGTGCCAGCAGCTTGTTGGGGCCCCCCGGGGAGCTGTTTTTT. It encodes CASSLLGPPGELFF.

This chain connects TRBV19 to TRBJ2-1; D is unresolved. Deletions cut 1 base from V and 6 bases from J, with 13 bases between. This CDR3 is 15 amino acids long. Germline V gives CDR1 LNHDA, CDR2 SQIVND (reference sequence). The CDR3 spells CASSIGRPWINEQFF. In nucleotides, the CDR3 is TGTGCCAGTAGTATAGGGAGACCTTGGATCAATGAGCAGTTCTTC.

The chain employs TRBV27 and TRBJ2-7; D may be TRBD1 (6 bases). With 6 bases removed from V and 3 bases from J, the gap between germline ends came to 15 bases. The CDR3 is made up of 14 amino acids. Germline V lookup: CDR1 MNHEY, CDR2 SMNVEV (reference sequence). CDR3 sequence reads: CASSLRTENYEQYF. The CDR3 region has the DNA TGTGCCAGCAGCCTGAGGACAGAAAACTACGAGCAGTACTTC.

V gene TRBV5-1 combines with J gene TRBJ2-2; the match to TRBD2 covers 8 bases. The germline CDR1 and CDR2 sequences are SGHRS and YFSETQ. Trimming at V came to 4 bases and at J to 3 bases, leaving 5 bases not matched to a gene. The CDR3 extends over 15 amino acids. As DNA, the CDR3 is TGCGCCAGCAGCGGGCGGGGGGACCACACCGGGGAGCTGTTTTTT. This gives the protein CASSGRGDHTGELFF.

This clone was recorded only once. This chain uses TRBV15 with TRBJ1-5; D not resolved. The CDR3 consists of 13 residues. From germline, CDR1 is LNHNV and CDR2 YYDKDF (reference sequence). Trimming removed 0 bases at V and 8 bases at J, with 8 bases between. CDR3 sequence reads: CATSRERREPQHF. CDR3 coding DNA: TGTGCCACCAGCAGAGAGAGGCGGGAGCCCCAGCATTTT.

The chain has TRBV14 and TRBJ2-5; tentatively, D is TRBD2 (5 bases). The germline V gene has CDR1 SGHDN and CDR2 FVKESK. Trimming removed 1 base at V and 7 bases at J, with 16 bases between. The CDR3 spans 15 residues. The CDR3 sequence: CASSQGRSKRGTQYF. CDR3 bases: TGTGCCAGCAGCCAAGGGAGGTCCAAGAGAGGGACCCAGTACTTC.

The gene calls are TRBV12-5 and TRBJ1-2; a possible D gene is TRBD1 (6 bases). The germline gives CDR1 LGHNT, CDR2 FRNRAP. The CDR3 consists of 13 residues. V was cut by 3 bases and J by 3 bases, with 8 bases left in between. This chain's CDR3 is CASGLGGDYGYTF. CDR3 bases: TGTGCTAGTGGTTTAGGGGGGGACTATGGCTACACCTTC.

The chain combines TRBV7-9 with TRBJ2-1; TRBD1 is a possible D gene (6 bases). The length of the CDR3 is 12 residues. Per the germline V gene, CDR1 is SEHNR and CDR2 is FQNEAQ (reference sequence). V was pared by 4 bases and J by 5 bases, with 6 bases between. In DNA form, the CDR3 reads TGTGCCAGCAGCTCAGGGGACAATGAGCAGTTCTTC. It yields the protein CASSSGDNEQFF. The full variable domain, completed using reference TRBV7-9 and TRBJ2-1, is DTGVSQNPRHKITKRGQNVTFRCDPISEHNRLYWYRQTLGQGPEFLTYFQNEAQLEKSRLLSDRFSAERPKGSFSTLEIQRTEQGDSAMYLCASSSGDNEQFFGPGTRLTVL.

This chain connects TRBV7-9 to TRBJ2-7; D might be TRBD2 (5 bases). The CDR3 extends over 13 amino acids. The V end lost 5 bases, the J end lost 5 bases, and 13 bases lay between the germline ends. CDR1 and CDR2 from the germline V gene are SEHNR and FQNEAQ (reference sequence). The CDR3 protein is CASSHYKRDEQYF. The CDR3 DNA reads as TGTGCCAGCAGCCATTATAAGAGGGACGAGCAGTACTTC.

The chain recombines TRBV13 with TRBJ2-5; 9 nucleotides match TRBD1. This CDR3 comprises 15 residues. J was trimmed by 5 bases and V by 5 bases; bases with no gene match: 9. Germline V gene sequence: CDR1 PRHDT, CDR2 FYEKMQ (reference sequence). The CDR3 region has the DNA TGTGCCAGCAGCCCCGTGGACAGGGGACAGGAGACCCAGTACTTC. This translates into CASSPVDRGQETQYF.

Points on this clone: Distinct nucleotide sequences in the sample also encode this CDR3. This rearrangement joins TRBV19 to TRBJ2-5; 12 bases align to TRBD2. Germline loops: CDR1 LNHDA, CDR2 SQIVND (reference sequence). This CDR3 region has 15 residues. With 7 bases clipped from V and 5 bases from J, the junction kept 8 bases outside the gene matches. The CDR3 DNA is TGTGCCAGTAAAGCTAGCGGGGGGGCCGGGGAGACCCAGTACTTC. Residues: CASKASGGAGETQYF.

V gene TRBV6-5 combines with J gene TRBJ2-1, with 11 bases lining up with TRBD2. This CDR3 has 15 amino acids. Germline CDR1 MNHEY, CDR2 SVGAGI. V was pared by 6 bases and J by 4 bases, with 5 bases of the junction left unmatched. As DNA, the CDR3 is TGTGCCAGCAGCCCACTAGCGGGGGATTACAATGAGCAGTTCTTC. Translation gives CASSPLAGDYNEQFF.

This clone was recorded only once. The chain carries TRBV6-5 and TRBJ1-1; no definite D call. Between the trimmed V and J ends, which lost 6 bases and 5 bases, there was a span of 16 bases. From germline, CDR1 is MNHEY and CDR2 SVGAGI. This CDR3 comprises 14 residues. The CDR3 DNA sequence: TGTGCCAGCAGGACCTTGCCCCCGGAGACTGAAGCTTTCTTT. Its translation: CASRTLPPETEAFF.

This CDR3 reads CASSQDGNSADTQYF. CDR3 sequence (DNA): TGTGCCAGCAGCCAAGATGGGAATAGCGCAGATACGCAGTATTTT. The gene calls are TRBV4-2 and TRBJ2-3; a possible D gene is TRBD2 (5 bases). Trimming removed 0 bases at V and 4 bases at J, with 11 bases between. Germline CDR1 is LGHNA and CDR2 is YNFKEQ. The CDR3 sequence is 15 residues long.

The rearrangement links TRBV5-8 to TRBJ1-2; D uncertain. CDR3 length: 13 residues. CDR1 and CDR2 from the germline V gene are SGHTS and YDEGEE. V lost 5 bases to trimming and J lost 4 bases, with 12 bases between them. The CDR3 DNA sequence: TGTGCCAGCAGGAACCCAGGAGGCTATGGCTACACCTTC. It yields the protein CASRNPGGYGYTF.

The CDR3 loop is CASSPLRSARSTDTQYF. In nucleotides, the CDR3 is TGCGCCAGCAGCCCCTTGCGGAGCGCCCGGAGCACAGATACGCAGTATTTT. This chain links TRBV5-1 with TRBJ2-3; no firm D call. Looked up from germline, CDR1 is SGHRS and CDR2 is YFSETQ. This CDR3 contains 17 residues. Trimming took 4 bases from V and 0 from J, leaving 18 bases between them.

This CDR3 is CASGRGETVYYEQYF. In nucleotides, the CDR3 is TGTGCCAGCGGTCGGGGGGAGACGGTTTACTACGAGCAGTACTTC. J is TRBJ2-7 and V is TRBV27; TRBD2 matches 7 bases. Germline CDR1 reads MNHEY; CDR2 reads SMNVEV (reference sequence). V lost 8 bases to trimming and J lost 3 bases; unmatched junction nucleotides: 13. The CDR3 extends over 15 amino acids.

DNA of the CDR3: TGTGCCAGCAGCTTTCGTCGGGGTAGGAATGAGCAGTTCTTC. It encodes CASSFRRGRNEQFF. The chain has TRBV7-9 and TRBJ2-1, with TRBD2 as a possible D gene (5 bases). Germline V gives CDR1 SEHNR, CDR2 FQNEAQ (reference sequence). The CDR3 length is 14 residues. Deletions cut 3 bases from V and 7 bases from J, with 13 bases between.

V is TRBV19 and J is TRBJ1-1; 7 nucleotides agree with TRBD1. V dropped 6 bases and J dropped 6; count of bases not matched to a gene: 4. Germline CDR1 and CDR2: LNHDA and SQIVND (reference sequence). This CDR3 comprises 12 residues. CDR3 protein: CASSPGGPEAFF. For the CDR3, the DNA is TGTGCCAGTAGCCCAGGGGGACCTGAAGCTTTCTTT.

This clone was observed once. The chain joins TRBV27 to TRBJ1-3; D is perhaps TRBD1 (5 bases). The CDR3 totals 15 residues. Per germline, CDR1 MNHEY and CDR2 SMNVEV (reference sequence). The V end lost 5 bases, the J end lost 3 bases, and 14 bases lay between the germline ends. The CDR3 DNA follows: TGTGCCAGCAGTCCCCGGGGGGGGTATGGAAACACCATATATTTT. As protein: CASSPRGGYGNTIYF.

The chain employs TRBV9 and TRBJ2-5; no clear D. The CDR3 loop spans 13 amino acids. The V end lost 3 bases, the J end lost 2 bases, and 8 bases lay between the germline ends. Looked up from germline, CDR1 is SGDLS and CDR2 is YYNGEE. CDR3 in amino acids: CASSASFQETQYF. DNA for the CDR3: TGTGCCAGCAGCGCCAGTTTTCAAGAGACCCAGTACTTC.

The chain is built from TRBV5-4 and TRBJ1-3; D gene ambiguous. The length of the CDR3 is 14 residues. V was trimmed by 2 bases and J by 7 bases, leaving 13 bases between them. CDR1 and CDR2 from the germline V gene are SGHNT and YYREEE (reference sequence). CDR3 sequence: CASSLAGYGNTIYF. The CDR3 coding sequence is TGTGCCAGCAGCTTAGCTGGCTACGGGAACACCATATATTTT.

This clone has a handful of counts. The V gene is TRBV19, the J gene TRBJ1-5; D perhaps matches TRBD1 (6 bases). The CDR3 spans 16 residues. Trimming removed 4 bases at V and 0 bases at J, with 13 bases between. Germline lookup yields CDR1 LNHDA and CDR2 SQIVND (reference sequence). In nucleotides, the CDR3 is TGTGCCAGTAGTACACGGACAGCCGCTAGCAATCAGCCCCAGCATTTT. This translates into CASSTRTAASNQPQHF.